The text below deals with one TCR beta chain. Its antigen target is currently unknown. Within one base of it there is no much larger clone, and no base qualities were kept. The data stem from a study of T cell responses to AZD1222 COVID-19 vaccine (dated by TCRdb to the early 2020s). The study in broad terms: A total of about 230 trial participants underwent TCR sequencing, of whom around 200 received two doses of AZD1222 and some 26 received two doses of the MenACWY control vaccine. Enrollment into the trials was organized by age into subgroups of 18-55, 56-69 and 70-plus years, and those subgroups contained roughly 150, 30 and 60 TCR-sequenced participants, respectively. General study outcomes and caveats: In the small 56-69-year group, the increase in depth fell short of significance, most likely because of low power. CD4 TCRs associated with the vaccine covered the entire spike protein, and the dominant responses were in regions 160-218 and 743-854. Conclusions about previously exposed vaccinees are limited, since just six AZD1222 recipients were seropositive for SARS-CoV-2 at baseline. Nearly half of unique spike-specific TCRs reportedly recognized epitopes outside regions mutated in the B.1.351 and B.1.1.7 variants. Spike-specific TCR breadth and depth rose significantly after two AZD1222 doses compared with day 0 and with MenACWY recipients. Because no day 14 peak-response samples were available, repertoires were characterized only after the peak T cell response. Most participants were white British and females outnumbered males, and the authors suggested that clonal diversity may have been underestimated.

The CDR3 regions of human TCRbeta chains were subjected to immunosequencing. Turning to the authors' computational methods: TCRs in the repertoires were matched against a reference library of SARS-CoV-2-specific TCRs that had been generated with the MIRA antigen-specificity platform. Breadth was defined as the fraction of unique TCRs that were SARS-CoV-2-associated. Depth was defined as the fraction of total T cells that were SARS-CoV-2-associated. Using the MIRA data, each spike-specific TCR was mapped to the spike region that the TCR reacts to and placed in a CD4 or CD8 class. Log10-transformed breadth and depth values were compared by one-way ANOVA with Sidak's multiple comparisons tests. In TCRdb, the immuneACCESS table is reduced to in-frame sequences with V and J assigned. These tables do not hold every clone; where another copy was compared, an unresolved V gene accounts for under half, and the others remain unexplained. V and J calls and clone size are as listed in that table; D and trimming were resolved from the DNA. The sample data list around 130,000 clones, and about nine tenths of these were observed just once. Clones ranked in the top ten supply 8% to 10% of the sample.

The germline V gene yields MDHEN for CDR1 and SYDVKM for CDR2. The V end loses 8 bases and the J end loses 3 bases, and a stretch of 28 bases separates them. The CDR3 has 18 amino acids, counting the end cysteine and phenylalanine. The entry retains the CDR3 DNA only, 54 bases that are in frame from base 1. The time point label for this specimen denotes: about 28 days (+/-7) after the second vaccine dose. AZD1222 recipients with second doses at about 4 weeks or about 12 weeks were pooled, because spike-specific TCR depth and breadth did not differ between schedules. The vaccinee samples were drawn from two UK trials, COV001 and COV002, one of which was a single-blind randomized controlled phase 2/3 trial testing AZD1222 (ChAdOx1 nCoV-19) in healthy adults. For TCRbeta chain sequencing, PBMC samples from trial participants were taken at day 0 and at day 28 after the second dose.

This receptor was identified in an adult who received the AZD1222 COVID-19 vaccine. The rearrangement combines TRBV28 with TRBJ1-2; tentative D gene TRBD1, with 5 bases matching. Material: peripheral blood, obtained 28 days after the second AZD1222 dose. The sequence in DNA is TGTGCCAGCCTACCCTGGGGCCTGCAGGTTGGGCACTACTATGGCTACACCTTC. Its protein reads: CASLPWGLQVGHYYGYTF.